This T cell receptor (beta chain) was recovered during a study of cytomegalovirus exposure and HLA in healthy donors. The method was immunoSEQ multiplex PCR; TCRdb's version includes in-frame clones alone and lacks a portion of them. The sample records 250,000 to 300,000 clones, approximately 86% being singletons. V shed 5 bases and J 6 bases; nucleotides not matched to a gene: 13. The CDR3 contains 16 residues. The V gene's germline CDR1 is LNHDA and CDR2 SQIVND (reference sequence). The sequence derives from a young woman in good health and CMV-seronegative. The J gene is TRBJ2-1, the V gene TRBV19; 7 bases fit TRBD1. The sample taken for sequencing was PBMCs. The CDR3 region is CASSVPTGYRSNEQFF. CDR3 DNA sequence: TGTGCCAGTAGTGTTCCGACAGGGTATCGGAGCAATGAGCAGTTCTTC.